A single sample is the source of the 5 T cell receptor beta chains below, sequenced in a study of Ad26.COV2.S vaccination and SARS-CoV-2 variants. Using immunoSEQ multiplex PCR, the repertoire was profiled, and TCRdb retains in-frame clones only, with some absent. The top ten hold roughly 3% of the sample, which has 350,000 to 400,000 clones, 70% to 90% seen once. Indicated treatment: roughly 18 received Ad26.COV2.S at low or high dose, single or two shots; 5 received placebo; per-sample allocation not given. Following the first vaccine or placebo injection, samples were taken on day 63. The material was peripheral blood, obtained in a trial of Ad26.COV2.S vaccine versus placebo. The receptors were sampled from a person aged 18-65 years who received the Ad26.COV2.S COVID-19 vaccine or a placebo.

The chain combines TRBV27 with TRBJ1-6; D unresolved. The V gene lost 2 bases and the J gene lost 0 bases, with 8 bases spanning the gap. Germline CDR1 MNHEY, CDR2 SMNVEV (reference sequence). The CDR3 consists of 16 residues. The CDR3 loop is CASSLTESSYNSPLHF. The CDR3 DNA reads as TGTGCCAGCAGTTTAACAGAAAGCTCCTATAATTCACCCCTCCACTTT.

This chain joins TRBV7-6 and TRBJ2-7; 12 bases match TRBD1. The germline V gene encodes CDR1 SGHVS and CDR2 FNYEAQ. Germline trimming cut 4 bases from V and 7 bases from J; bases unmatched to any gene: 5. There are 14 residues in the CDR3. CDR3 sequence reads: CASSSGQGAREQYF. The CDR3 bases are TGTGCCAGCAGCTCGGGACAGGGGGCGCGGGAGCAGTACTTC.

V is TRBV5-1 and J is TRBJ2-1, with 8 positions matching TRBD2. The CDR3 extends over 16 amino acids. CDR1 and CDR2 (germline): SGHRS, YFSETQ. Germline trimming cut 0 bases from V and 3 bases from J; bases unmatched to any gene: 5. The CDR3 sequence: CASSLAGRGVYNEQFF. In DNA form, the CDR3 reads TGCGCCAGCAGCTTGGCTGGGCGGGGGGTCTACAATGAGCAGTTCTTC.

The gene calls are TRBV10-1 and TRBJ2-7; D is possibly TRBD1 or TRBD2 (5 bases each). Trimming took 6 bases from V and 2 from J, leaving 11 bases between them. In germline, CDR1 is WNHNN, CDR2 SYGVQD (reference sequence). The CDR3 has 13 amino acids. CDR3 DNA sequence: TGCGCCAGCAGCCGGGACGGTGCCTACGAGCAGTACTTC. This codes for CASSRDGAYEQYF.

The chain employs TRBV19 and TRBJ2-2; D remains ambiguous. Looked up from germline, CDR1 is LNHDA and CDR2 is SQIVND (reference sequence). The CDR3 runs to 13 residues. The V and J ends lost 3 bases and 4 bases respectively, with 6 bases between them. The CDR3 reads CASSIVGTGELFF. In DNA, the CDR3 is TGTGCCAGTAGTATCGTGGGCACCGGGGAGCTGTTTTTT.